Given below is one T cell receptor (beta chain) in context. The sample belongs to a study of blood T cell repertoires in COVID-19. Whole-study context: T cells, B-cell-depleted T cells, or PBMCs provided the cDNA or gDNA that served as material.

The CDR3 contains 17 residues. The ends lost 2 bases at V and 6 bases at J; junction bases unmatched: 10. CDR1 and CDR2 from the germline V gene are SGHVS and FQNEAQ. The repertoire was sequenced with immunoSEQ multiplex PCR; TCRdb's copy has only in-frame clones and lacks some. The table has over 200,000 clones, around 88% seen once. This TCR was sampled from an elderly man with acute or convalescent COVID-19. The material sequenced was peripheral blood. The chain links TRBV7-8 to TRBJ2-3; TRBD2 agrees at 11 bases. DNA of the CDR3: TGTGCCAGCAGCTTAACGGGGCCCACTAGCGGGGGTGATACGCAGTATTTT. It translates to CASSLTGPTSGGDTQYF.